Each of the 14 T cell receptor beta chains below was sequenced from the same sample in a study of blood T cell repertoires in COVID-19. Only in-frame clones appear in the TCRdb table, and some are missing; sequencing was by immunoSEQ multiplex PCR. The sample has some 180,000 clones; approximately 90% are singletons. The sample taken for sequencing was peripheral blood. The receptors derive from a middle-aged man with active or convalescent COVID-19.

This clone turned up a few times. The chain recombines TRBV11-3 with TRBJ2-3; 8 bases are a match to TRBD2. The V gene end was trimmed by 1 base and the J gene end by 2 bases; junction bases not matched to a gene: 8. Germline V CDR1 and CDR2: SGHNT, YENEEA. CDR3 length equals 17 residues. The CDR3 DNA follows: TGTGCCAGCAGCTTAGGTTTCCAGCGGGGGTACACAGATACGCAGTATTTT. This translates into CASSLGFQRGYTDTQYF.

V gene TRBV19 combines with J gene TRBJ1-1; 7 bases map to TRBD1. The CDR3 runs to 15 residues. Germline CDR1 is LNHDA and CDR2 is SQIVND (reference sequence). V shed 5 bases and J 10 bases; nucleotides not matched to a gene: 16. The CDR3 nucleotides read TGTGCCAGTAGTCGCATTATGGACAGGCCTGACAGAGCTTTCTTT. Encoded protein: CASSRIMDRPDRAFF.

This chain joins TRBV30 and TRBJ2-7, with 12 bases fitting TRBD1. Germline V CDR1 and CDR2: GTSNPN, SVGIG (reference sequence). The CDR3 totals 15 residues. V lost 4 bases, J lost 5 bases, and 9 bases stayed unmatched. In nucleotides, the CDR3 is TGTGCCTGGACTCTGGGGGGGACAGGGGGCGACGAGCAGTACTTC. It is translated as CAWTLGGTGGDEQYF.

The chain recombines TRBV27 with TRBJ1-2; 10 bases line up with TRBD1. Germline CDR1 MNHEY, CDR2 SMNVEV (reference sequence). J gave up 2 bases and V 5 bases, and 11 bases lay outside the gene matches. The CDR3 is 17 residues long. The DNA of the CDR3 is TGTGCCAGCAGTCAACGAAATACGGGACAGGGGAACTATGGCTACACCTTC. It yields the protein CASSQRNTGQGNYGYTF.

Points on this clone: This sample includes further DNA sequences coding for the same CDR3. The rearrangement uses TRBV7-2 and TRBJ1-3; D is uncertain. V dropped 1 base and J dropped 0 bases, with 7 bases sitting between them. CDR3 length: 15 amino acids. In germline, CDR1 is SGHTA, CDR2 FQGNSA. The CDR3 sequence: CASSLGGSSGNTIYF. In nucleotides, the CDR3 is TGTGCCAGCAGCTTAGGCGGCAGCTCTGGAAACACCATATATTTT.

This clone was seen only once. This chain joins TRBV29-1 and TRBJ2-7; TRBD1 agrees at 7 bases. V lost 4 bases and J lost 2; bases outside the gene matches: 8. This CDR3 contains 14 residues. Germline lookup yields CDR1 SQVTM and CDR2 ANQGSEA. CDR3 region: CSVGLVRGTYEQYF. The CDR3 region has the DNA TGCAGCGTTGGTCTCGTCAGGGGGACCTACGAGCAGTACTTC.

This chain's CDR3 is CASSVVQGLNTEAFF. In nucleotides, the CDR3 is TGTGCCAGCAGCGTAGTACAGGGCCTGAACACTGAAGCTTTCTTT. The chain employs TRBV9 and TRBJ1-1; the D gene is possibly TRBD1 (6 bases). Trimming left V 0 bases short and J 0 bases short, with 9 bases between. The CDR3 sequence is 15 residues long. Per germline, CDR1 SGDLS and CDR2 YYNGEE.

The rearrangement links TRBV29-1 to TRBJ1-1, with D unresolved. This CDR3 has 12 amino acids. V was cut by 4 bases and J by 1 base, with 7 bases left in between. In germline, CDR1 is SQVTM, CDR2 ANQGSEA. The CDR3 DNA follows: TGCAGCGTTGGAAACGGGAACACTGAAGCTTTCTTT. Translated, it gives CSVGNGNTEAFF.

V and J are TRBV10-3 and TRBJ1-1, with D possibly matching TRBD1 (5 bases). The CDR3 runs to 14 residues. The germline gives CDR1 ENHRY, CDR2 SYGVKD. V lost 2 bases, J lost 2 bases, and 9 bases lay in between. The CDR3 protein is CAISETDSNTEAFF. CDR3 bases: TGTGCCATCAGTGAGACAGACAGTAACACTGAAGCTTTCTTT.

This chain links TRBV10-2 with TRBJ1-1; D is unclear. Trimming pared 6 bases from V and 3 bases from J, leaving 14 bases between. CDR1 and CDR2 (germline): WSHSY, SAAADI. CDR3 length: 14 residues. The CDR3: CASSSGRRDTEAFF. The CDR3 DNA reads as TGCGCCAGCAGCTCCGGGAGAAGGGACACTGAAGCTTTCTTT.

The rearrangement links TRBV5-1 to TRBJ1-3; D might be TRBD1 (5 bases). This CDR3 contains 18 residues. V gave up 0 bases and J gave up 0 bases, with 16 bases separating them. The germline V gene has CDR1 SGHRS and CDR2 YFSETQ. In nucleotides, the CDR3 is TGCGCCAGCAGCTTGGATTCGTTACAGGTAGACTCTGGAAACACCATATATTTT. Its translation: CASSLDSLQVDSGNTIYF.

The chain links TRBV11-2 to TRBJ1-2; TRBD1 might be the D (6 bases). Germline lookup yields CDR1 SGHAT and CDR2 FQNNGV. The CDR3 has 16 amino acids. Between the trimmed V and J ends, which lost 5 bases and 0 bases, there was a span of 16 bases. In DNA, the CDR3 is TGTGCCAGCAGCACCGCCCCGGCAGGGGCTAACTATGGCTACACCTTC. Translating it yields CASSTAPAGANYGYTF.

The CDR3 is CASSFLDSNPYGYTF. CDR3 nucleotide sequence: TGTGCCAGCAGTTTTTTGGACAGTAACCCCTATGGCTACACCTTC. The chain recombines TRBV27 with TRBJ1-2; D perhaps matches TRBD1 (6 bases). Germline V gene data show CDR1 as MNHEY and CDR2 as SMNVEV (reference sequence). This CDR3 is 15 amino acids long. Deletions cut 3 bases from V and 4 bases from J, with 15 bases between.

The CDR3 protein is CASSRTGNNEQFF. The CDR3 DNA is TGTGCCAGCTCTAGAACAGGGAACAATGAGCAGTTCTTC. V and J are TRBV6-5 and TRBJ2-1; D perhaps matches TRBD1 (6 bases). Trimming took off 8 bases at V and 5 bases at J, with 13 bases between the two ends. There are 13 residues in the CDR3. Germline V gene lookup returns CDR1 MNHEY and CDR2 SVGAGI.